Listed here are 16 T cell receptor beta chains from one sample, sequenced in a study of graft-versus-host responses after intestinal transplantation. The table came from immunoSEQ multiplex PCR; TCRdb's copy has only in-frame clones and leaves some out. The sample shows 15,000 to 18,000 clones, around 74% of them seen only once. Processed graft tissue released its intraepithelial and lamina propria lymphocytes. This specimen was ileum tissue, taken 14 days after transplant. These receptors originate from a human patient who received an intestinal transplant, so some T cells may come from the graft donor.

The CDR3 spells CASSLATVLGGANVLTF. As DNA, the CDR3 is TGCGCCAGCAGCTTGGCCACGGTGTTGGGTGGGGCCAACGTCCTGACTTTC. The chain couples TRBV5-1 to TRBJ2-6; D is ambiguous. Trimming removed 0 bases at V and 3 bases at J, with 13 bases between. CDR3 length: 17 residues. Germline assignment: CDR1 SGHRS and CDR2 YFSETQ.

The rearrangement links TRBV5-6 to TRBJ2-5; D gene uncertain. Per the germline V gene, CDR1 is SGHDT and CDR2 is YYEEEE. V lost 6 bases, J lost 4 bases, and 13 bases lay in between. The CDR3 loop spans 13 amino acids. The CDR3 DNA follows: TGTGCCAGCACCCCGTTCTTTGCAGAGACCCAGTACTTC. This codes for CASTPFFAETQYF.

This chain uses TRBV7-6 with TRBJ2-1; 7 nucleotides line up with TRBD2. Per the germline V gene, CDR1 is SGHVS and CDR2 is FNYEAQ. CDR3 length: 16 amino acids. V was clipped by 0 bases and J by 2 bases; unmatched bases: 4. The DNA of the CDR3 is TGTGCCAGCAGCTTAGCGGGGGGGGGTACCTACAATGAGCAGTTCTTC. Amino acid sequence: CASSLAGGGTYNEQFF.

The V gene is TRBV4-1, the J gene TRBJ2-2; D unclear. Germline values: CDR1 MGHRA, CDR2 YSYEKL. This CDR3 spans 14 amino acids. Trimming left V 1 base short and J 4 bases short, with 7 bases between. CDR3 sequence (DNA): TGCGCCAGCAGCCAAGGGACCCTCACCGGGGAGCTGTTTTTT. It specifies CASSQGTLTGELFF.

This clone appeared a few times. V and J are TRBV10-2 and TRBJ2-7, with no clear D. Germline V gene sequence: CDR1 WSHSY, CDR2 SAAADI. This CDR3 is built from 11 residues. V was clipped by 8 bases and J by 1 base, with 6 bases between them. Here the CDR3 DNA reads TGCGCCAGCCAGGCTTCCTACGAGCAGTACTTC. Encoded protein: CASQASYEQYF.

The count of this clone is one. The V and J genes are TRBV7-9 and TRBJ2-7; TRBD2 matches 8 bases. V shed 5 bases and J 3 bases; nucleotides not matched to a gene: 6. The CDR3 has 14 residues. Germline V gene sequence: CDR1 SEHNR, CDR2 FQNEAQ (reference sequence). Here the CDR3 reads CASSPSGGGYEQYF. In DNA form, the CDR3 reads TGTGCCAGCAGCCCCAGCGGGGGCGGCTACGAGCAGTACTTC.

This clone turned up a few times. The chain has TRBV5-6 and TRBJ2-3; D call uncertain. The CDR3 consists of 12 residues. Germline V gene data show CDR1 as SGHDT and CDR2 as YYEEEE. The V and J ends lost 5 bases and 6 bases respectively, with 10 bases between them. Written as DNA, the CDR3 is TGTGCCAGCAGGTCTCTATCGGATACGCAGTATTTT. Encoded protein: CASRSLSDTQYF.

This clone was recorded once. The chain recombines TRBV6-1 with TRBJ2-5; tentatively, D is TRBD1 (5 bases). This CDR3 has 14 residues. Germline V gene lookup returns CDR1 MNHNS and CDR2 SASEGT. V dropped 1 base and J dropped 5 bases, with 11 bases sitting between them. This CDR3 reads CASSEGTIEETQYF. In DNA form, the CDR3 reads TGTGCCAGCAGTGAAGGGACAATAGAGGAGACCCAGTACTTC.

J is TRBJ2-1 and V is TRBV10-3, with D perhaps assigned TRBD1 or TRBD2 (5 bases each). CDR1 and CDR2 (germline): ENHRY, SYGVKD. V was shortened by 9 bases and J by 7 bases, with 10 bases between the two germline ends. The CDR3 is 11 residues long. This chain's CDR3 is CAMGTGNEQFF. CDR3 DNA: TGTGCCATGGGGACCGGTAATGAGCAGTTCTTC.

This clone was recorded once. The genes are TRBV11-2 and TRBJ2-7, with TRBD1 matching over 7 bases. This CDR3 is 15 amino acids long. Germline CDR1 and CDR2: SGHAT and FQNNGV. V was pared by 5 bases and J by 1 base, with 8 bases of the junction left unmatched. The CDR3 DNA sequence: TGTGCCAGCAGCCCGTGGGGACAGTGGTCCTACGAGCAGTACTTC. It is translated as CASSPWGQWSYEQYF.

The chain employs TRBV6-1 and TRBJ1-4, with no clear D. This CDR3 is built from 14 residues. Germline V gives CDR1 MNHNS, CDR2 SASEGT. V lost 3 bases and J lost 0, with 5 bases in between. The CDR3 region is CASSDPTTNEKLFF. CDR3 coding DNA: TGTGCCAGCAGTGATCCGACAACTAATGAAAAACTGTTTTTT.

The chain combines TRBV21-1 with TRBJ1-1; the table assigns TRBD1, which was not confirmed against the DNA. TRBV21-1 is marked as a pseudogene. The CDR3 has 18 amino acids. The CDR3 bases are TGTGCCAGCAGCAAAGCGCTTTTAGGACACACCCGGAACACTGAAGCTTTCTTT. This gives the protein CASSKALLGHTRNTEAFF.

DNA for the CDR3: TGTGCCAGCAGCCAAGACAGGCCAACTAATGAAAAACTGTTTTTT. Protein sequence: CASSQDRPTNEKLFF. The chain links TRBV4-2 to TRBJ1-4; D remains unclear. The germline V gene has CDR1 LGHNA and CDR2 YNFKEQ. The CDR3 runs to 15 residues. V shed 0 bases and J shed 0 bases, with 5 bases lying between them.

This chain links TRBV14 with TRBJ1-4, with D hard to call. This CDR3 contains 12 residues. Trimming stripped 1 base from V and 12 bases from J, with 9 bases between. CDR1 is SGHDN, CDR2 FVKESK, per germline. CDR3 nucleotide sequence: TGTGCCAGCAGCCAAGCTCGTTCAGAACTGTTTTTT. Translated, it gives CASSQARSELFF.

The chain recombines TRBV9 with TRBJ2-3; 13 bases align to TRBD2. CDR1 is SGDLS, CDR2 YYNGEE, per germline. This CDR3 contains 18 residues. The J segment lost 1 base and the V segment lost 3 bases, leaving 8 bases of the junction unmatched. The CDR3: CASSAGLAGIPRTDTQYF. CDR3 nucleotides: TGTGCCAGCAGCGCGGGACTAGCGGGGATACCCCGCACAGATACGCAGTATTTT. Looking up the rest from reference TRBV9 and TRBJ2-3 gives the full variable domain: DSGVTQTPKHLITATGQRVTLRCSPRSGDLSVYWYQQSLDQGLQFLIQYYNGEERAKGNILERFSAQQFPDLHSELNLSSLELGDSALYFCASSAGLAGIPRTDTQYFGPGTRLTVL.

This chain connects TRBV29-1 to TRBJ2-7; TRBD1 matches at 7 bases. CDR1 is SQVTM, CDR2 ANQGSEA, per germline. The junction had 9 bases not matched to a gene; V was cut back by 6 bases and J by 4 bases. CDR3 length equals 13 residues. The DNA for the CDR3 is TGCAGCGTACCCGGGACAGCGATATACGAGCAGTACTTC. Its translation is CSVPGTAIYEQYF.